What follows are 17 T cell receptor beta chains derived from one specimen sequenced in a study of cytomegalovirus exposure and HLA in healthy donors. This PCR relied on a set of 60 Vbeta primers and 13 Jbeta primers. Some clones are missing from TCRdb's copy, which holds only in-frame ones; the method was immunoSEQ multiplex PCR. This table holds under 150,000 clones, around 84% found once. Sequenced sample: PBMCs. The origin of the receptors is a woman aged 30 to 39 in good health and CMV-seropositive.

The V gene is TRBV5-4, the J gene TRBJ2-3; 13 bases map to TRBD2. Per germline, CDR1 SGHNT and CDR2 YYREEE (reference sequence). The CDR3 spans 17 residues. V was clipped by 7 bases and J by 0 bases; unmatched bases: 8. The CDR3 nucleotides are TGTGCCAGCGCCGTACTAGCGGGGGGGACTAGCACAGATACGCAGTATTTT. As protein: CASAVLAGGTSTDTQYF.

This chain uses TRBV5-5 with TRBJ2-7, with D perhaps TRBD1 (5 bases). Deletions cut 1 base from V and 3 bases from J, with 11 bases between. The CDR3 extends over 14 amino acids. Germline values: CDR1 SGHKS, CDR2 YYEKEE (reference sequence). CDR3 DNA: TGTGCCAGCAGCTTGCTGGAACAGGTCTACGAGCAGTACTTC. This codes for CASSLLEQVYEQYF.

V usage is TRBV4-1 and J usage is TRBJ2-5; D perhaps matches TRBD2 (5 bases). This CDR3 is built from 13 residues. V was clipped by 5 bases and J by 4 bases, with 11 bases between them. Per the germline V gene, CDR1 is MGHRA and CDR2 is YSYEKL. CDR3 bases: TGCGCCAGCAGCTCCCGGGGTGGAGAGACCCAGTACTTC. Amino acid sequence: CASSSRGGETQYF.

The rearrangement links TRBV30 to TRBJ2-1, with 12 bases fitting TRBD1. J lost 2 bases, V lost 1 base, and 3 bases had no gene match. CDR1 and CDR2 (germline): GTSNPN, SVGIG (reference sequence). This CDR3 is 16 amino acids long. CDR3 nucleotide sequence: TGTGCCTGGAGTGACGGGACAGGGGGCGCCTACAATGAGCAGTTCTTC. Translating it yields CAWSDGTGGAYNEQFF.

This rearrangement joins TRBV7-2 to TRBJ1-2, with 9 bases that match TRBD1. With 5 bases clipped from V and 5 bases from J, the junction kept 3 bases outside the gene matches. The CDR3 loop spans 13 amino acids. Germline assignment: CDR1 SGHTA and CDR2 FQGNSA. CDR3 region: CASSTGTGYGYTF. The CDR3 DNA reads TGTGCCAGCAGCACCGGGACAGGGTATGGCTACACCTTC.

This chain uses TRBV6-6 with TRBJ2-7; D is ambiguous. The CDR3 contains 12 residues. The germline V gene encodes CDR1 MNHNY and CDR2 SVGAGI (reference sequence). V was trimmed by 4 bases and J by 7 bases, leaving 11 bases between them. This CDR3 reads CASSLRGREQYF. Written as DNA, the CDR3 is TGTGCCAGCAGTTTAAGAGGCCGGGAGCAGTACTTC.

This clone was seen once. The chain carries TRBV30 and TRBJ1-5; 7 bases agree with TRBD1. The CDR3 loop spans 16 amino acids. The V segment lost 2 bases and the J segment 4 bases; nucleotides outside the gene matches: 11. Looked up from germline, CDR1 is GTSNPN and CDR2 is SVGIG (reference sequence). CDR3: CAWSPRGSGLNQPQHF. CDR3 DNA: TGTGCCTGGAGTCCCAGGGGGTCAGGGCTGAATCAGCCCCAGCATTTT. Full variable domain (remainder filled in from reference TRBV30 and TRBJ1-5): SQTIHQWPATLVQPVGSPLSLECTVEGTSNPNLYWYRQAAGRGLQLLFYSVGIGQISSEVPQNLSASRPQDRQFILSSKKLLLSDSGFYLCAWSPRGSGLNQPQHFGDGTRLSIL.

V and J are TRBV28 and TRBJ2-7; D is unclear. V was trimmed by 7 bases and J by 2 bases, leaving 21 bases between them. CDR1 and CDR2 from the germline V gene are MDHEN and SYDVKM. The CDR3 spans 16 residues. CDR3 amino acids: CASTADWSAFTYEQYF. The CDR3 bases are TGTGCCAGCACCGCGGATTGGTCCGCCTTTACCTACGAGCAGTACTTC.

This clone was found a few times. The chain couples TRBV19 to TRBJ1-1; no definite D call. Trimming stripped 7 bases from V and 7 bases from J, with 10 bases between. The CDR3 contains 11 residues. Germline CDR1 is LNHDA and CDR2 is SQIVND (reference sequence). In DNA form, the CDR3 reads TGTGCCAGTATCTGGGGAGATGAAGCTTTCTTT. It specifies CASIWGDEAFF. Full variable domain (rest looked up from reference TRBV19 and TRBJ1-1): DGGITQSPKYLFRKEGQNVTLSCEQNLNHDAMYWYRQDPGQGLRLIYYSQIVNDFQKGDIAEGYSVSREKKESFPLTVTSAQKNPTAFYLCASIWGDEAFFGQGTRLTVV.

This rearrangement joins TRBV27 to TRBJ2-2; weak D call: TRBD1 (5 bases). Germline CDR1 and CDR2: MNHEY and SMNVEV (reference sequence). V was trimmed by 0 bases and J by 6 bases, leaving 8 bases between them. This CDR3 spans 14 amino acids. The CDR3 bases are TGTGCCAGCAGTTTATCAGCCAGGGCCGGGGAGCTGTTTTTT. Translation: CASSLSARAGELFF.

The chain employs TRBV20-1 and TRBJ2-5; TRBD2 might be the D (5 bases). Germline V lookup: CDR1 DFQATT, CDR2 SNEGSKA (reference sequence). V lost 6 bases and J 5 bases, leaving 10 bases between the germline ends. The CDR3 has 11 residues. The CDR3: CSARAAETQYF. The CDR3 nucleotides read TGCAGTGCGCGGGCCGCGGAGACCCAGTACTTC.

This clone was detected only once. The DNA of the CDR3 is TGTGCCAGCAGTGCAAGACTAGCGGGGGGAGGCGGGGCCAACGTCCTGACTTTC. Translation: CASSARLAGGGGANVLTF. The chain combines TRBV28 with TRBJ2-6, with TRBD2 matching over 13 bases. CDR1 and CDR2 (germline): MDHEN, SYDVKM. The ends lost 5 bases at V and 4 bases at J; junction bases unmatched: 8. The CDR3 runs 18 residues.

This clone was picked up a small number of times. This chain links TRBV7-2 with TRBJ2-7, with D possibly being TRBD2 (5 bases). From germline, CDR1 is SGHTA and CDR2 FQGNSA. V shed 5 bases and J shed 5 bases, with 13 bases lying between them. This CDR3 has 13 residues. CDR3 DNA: TGTGCCAGCAGCCGGAGCGGTTCCAACGAGCAGTACTTC. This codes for CASSRSGSNEQYF.

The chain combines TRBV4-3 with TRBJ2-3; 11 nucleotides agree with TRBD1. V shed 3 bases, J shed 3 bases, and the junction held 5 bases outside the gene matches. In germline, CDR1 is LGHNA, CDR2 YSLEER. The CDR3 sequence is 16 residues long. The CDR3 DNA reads TGCGCCAGCAGCCAGGACAGGGGGCTTAGAACAGATACGCAGTATTTT. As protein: CASSQDRGLRTDTQYF.

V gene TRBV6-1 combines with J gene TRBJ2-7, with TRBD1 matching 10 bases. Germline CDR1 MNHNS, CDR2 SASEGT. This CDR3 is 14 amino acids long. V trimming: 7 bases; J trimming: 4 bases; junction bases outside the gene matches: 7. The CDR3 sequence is CASTDRGLLYEQYF. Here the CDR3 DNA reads TGTGCCAGCACAGACAGGGGGCTTTTATACGAGCAGTACTTC.

In nucleotides, the CDR3 is TGTGCCAGCAGTCCAGGACAGAGCAATCAGCCCCAGCATTTT. Translated: CASSPGQSNQPQHF. The chain is built from TRBV27 and TRBJ1-5, with D perhaps matching TRBD1 (6 bases). CDR3 length: 14 amino acids. Trimming removed 5 bases at V and 1 base at J, with 9 bases between. Germline V gene data show CDR1 as MNHEY and CDR2 as SMNVEV (reference sequence).

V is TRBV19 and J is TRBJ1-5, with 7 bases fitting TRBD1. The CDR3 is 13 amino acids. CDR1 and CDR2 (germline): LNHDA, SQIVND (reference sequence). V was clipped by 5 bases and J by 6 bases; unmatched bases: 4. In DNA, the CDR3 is TGTGCCAGTAGTCCAGACAGGGCTCAGCCCCAGCATTTT. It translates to CASSPDRAQPQHF.